This T cell receptor (beta chain) comes out of a study of T cells in localized non-small cell lung cancer. As concerns this clone: Its antigen remains unknown.

Method: immunoSEQ multiplex PCR; TCRdb's copy keeps in-frame clones and lacks some. The sample gives under 55,000 clones, about 91% of which show up once; about 10% is in the top ten. Study-wide results and limits: Appearing in adjacent lung were a median approximately 60 of the top 100 tumor clones. The study found T cell clonality highest in uninvolved adjacent lung, above tumor.

Sequenced material: PBMCs, taken before any cancer treatment. This TCR derives from a woman between 35 and 75 years old with stage II lung adenocarcinoma.

Here the CDR3 reads CASSDEGPYNEQFF. The CDR3 DNA reads as TGTGCCAGCAGTGATGAGGGCCCCTACAATGAGCAGTTCTTC. The chain carries TRBV6-1 and TRBJ2-1, with a possible D match to TRBD2 (5 bases). Germline CDR1 and CDR2: MNHNS and SASEGT. Trimming cost V 3 bases and J 2 bases, with 8 bases left between them. There are 14 residues in the CDR3.